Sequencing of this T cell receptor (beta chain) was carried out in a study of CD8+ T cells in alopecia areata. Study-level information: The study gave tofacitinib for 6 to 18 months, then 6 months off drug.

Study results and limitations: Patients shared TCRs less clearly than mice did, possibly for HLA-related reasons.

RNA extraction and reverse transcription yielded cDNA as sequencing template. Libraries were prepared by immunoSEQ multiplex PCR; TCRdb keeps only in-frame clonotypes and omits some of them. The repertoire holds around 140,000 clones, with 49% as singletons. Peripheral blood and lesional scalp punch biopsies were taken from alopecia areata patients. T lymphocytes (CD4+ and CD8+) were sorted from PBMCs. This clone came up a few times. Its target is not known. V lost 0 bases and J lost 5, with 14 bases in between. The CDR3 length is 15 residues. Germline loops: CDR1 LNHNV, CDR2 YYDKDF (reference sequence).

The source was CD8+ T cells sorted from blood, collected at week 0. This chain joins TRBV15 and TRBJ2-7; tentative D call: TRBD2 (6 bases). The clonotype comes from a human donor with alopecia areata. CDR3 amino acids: CATSREAGRFHEQYF. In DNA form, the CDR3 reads TGTGCCACCAGCAGAGAGGCAGGGAGGTTTCACGAGCAGTACTTC.